This is a list of T cell receptor beta chains from one sample in a study of cytomegalovirus exposure and HLA in healthy donors. The data were produced by immunoSEQ multiplex PCR, yet TCRdb's version contains in-frame clones alone and is incomplete. In the table there are some 270,000 clones, roughly 91% of which are singletons. The sequenced sample was PBMCs. These receptors all come from a girl aged 2 to 9 in good health and CMV-seronegative. CDR3s include the opening cysteine and the closing phenylalanine or tryptophan. The order of the fields is V gene, CDR3 protein.

V: TRBV7-3; CDR3: CASSLTLGTGSTDTQYF
V: TRBV6-1; CDR3: CASSEVASGPSYNEQFF
V: TRBV29-1; CDR3: CSVNIAGITYEQYF
V: TRBV9; CDR3: CASSDQTGPNTEAFF
V: TRBV19; CDR3: CASRRTSGTYEQYF
V: TRBV14; CDR3: CASSQEVGDRGPFLGGRAKDEQFF
V: TRBV5-4; CDR3: CASSFSTELNEQFF
V: TRBV7-9; CDR3: CASSDKTGPSYEQYF
V: TRBV28; CDR3: CASSFYGQYYEQYF
V: TRBV10-1; CDR3: CASSVKRGAYNEQFF
V: TRBV28; CDR3: CASSPGGLAGQTDTQYF
V: TRBV10-3; CDR3: CAIGSGTEAFF
V: TRBV28; CDR3: CASRLGQGRTQYF
V: TRBV27; CDR3: CASSFRGPGELFF
V: TRBV11-2; CDR3: CASSLASRWNANTGELFF
V: TRBV7-2; CDR3: CASSSTGVQPQHF
V: TRBV28; CDR3: CASTTPSAGSNEQFF
V: TRBV11-2; CDR3: CASSLDYQPGNTQYF
V: TRBV14; CDR3: CASSQDFSQPQHF
V: TRBV19; CDR3: CASSDRNNQPQHF
V: TRBV25-1; CDR3: CASSVQGSYEQYF
V: TRBV19; CDR3: CASSVGLAGGRGDEQYF
V: TRBV4-2; CDR3: CASSQETSGLSYEQYF
V: TRBV7-9; CDR3: CASSLTYRIGEQETQYF